This TCR beta chain was obtained from a study of blood T cell repertoires in COVID-19. On the study more broadly: T cells, B-cell-depleted T cells, or PBMCs provided the cDNA or gDNA that served as material.

Participant-given clinical history determined each cohort assignment. In the authors' workflow: Nucleated cell number was recorded as an estimate derived from reference gene primer amplification. Measured with immunoSEQ multiplex PCR; TCRdb has only the in-frame clones, and not every one. The DNA was the basis for D and trimming; V, J and clone size are from that table. The data show 210,000 or so clones, with 88% seen just once and around 3.7% held by the top ten. The specimen sequenced was PBMCs or T cells enriched from blood (not recorded which). The source of this sequence is a woman under 40 who had been exposed to COVID-19.

CDR3 bases: TGTGCCAGCAGCTTAGGGCCGGGGGGAGAGGAGACCCAGTACTTC. Protein product: CASSLGPGGEETQYF. The chain is built from TRBV7-9 and TRBJ2-5, with 7 bases that match TRBD2. There are 15 residues in the CDR3. V trimming: 1 base; J trimming: 5 bases; junction bases outside the gene matches: 7. Germline V gives CDR1 SEHNR, CDR2 FQNEAQ (reference sequence).